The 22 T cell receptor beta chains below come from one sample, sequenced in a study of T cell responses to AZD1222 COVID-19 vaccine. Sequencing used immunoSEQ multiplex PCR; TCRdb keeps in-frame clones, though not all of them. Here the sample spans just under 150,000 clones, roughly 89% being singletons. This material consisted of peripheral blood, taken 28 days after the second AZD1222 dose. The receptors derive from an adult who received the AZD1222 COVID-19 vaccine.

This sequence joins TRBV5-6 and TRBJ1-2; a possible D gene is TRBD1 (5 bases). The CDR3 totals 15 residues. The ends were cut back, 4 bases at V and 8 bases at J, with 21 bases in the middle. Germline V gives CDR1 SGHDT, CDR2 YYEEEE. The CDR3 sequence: CASSAPWGSARGYTF. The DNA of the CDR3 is TGTGCCAGCAGCGCTCCATGGGGGTCCGCTCGGGGCTACACCTTC.

The chain's CDR3 is CASSLDSSQETQYF. The CDR3, as DNA: TGTGCCAGCAGCTTAGATTCTAGTCAAGAGACCCAGTACTTC. The genes are TRBV7-2 and TRBJ2-5; D gene ambiguous. V dropped 1 base and J dropped 2 bases, with 8 bases sitting between them. Germline CDR1 and CDR2: SGHTA and FQGNSA. The length of the CDR3 is 14 residues.

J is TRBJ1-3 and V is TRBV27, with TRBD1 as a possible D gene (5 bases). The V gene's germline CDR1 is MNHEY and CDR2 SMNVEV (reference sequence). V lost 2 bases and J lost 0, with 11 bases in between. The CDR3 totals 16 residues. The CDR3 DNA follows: TGTGCCAGCAGTTTAGGGGCACCCGGCTCTGGAAACACCATATATTTT. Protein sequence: CASSLGAPGSGNTIYF.

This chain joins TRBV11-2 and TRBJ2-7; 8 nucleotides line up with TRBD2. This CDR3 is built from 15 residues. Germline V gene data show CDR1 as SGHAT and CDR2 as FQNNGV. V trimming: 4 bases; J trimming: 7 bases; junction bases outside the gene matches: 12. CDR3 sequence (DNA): TGTGCCAGCAGCTCTACAAGCGGGGGCCTAAGTGAGCAGTACTTC. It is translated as CASSSTSGGLSEQYF.

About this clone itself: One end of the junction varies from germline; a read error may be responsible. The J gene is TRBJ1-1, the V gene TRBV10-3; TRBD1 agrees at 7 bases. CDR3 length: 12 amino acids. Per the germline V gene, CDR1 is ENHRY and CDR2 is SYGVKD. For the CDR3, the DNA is TGTGCCATCCGAGGGGGCGACCCTGAGGCTTTCTTT. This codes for CAIRGGDPEAFF.

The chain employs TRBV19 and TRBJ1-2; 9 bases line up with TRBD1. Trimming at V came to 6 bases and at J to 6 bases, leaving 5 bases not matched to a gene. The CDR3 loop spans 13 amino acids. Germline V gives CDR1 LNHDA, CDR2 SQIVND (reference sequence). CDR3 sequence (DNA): TGTGCCAGTAGGGACAGGGGAGTCGATGGCTACACCTTC. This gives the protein CASRDRGVDGYTF.

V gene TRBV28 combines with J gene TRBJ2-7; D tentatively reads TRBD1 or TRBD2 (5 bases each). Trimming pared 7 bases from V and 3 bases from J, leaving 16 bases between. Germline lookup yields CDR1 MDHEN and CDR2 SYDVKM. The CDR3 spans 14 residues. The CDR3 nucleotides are TGTGCCAGCAATTCTGAGGGTAGGGGCTACGAGCAGTACTTC. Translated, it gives CASNSEGRGYEQYF.

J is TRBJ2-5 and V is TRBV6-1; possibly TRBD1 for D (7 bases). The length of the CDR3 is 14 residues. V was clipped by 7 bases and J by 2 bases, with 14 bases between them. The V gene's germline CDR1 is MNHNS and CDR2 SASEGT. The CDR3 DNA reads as TGTGCCAGCACCGCGGGACAGAAACAAGAGACCCAGTACTTC. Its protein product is CASTAGQKQETQYF.

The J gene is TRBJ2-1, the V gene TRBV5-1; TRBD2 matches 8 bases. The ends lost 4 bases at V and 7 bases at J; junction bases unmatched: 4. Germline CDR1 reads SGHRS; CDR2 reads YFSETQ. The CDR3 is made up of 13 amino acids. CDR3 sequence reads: CASSLSSGNEQFF. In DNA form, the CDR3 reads TGCGCCAGCAGCCTATCTAGCGGGAATGAGCAGTTCTTC.

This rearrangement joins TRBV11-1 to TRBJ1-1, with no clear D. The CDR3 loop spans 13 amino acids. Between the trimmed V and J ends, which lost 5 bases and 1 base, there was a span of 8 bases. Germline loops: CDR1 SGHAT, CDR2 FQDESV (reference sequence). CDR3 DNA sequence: TGTGCCAGCAGCCCTCAGAGGAACACTGAAGCTTTCTTT. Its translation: CASSPQRNTEAFF.

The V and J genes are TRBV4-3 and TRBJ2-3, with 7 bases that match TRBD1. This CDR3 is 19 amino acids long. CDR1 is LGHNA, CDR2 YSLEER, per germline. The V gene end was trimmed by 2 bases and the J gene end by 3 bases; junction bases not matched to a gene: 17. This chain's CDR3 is CASSQKGTLGTAETDTQYF. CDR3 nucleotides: TGCGCCAGCAGCCAAAAAGGGACCCTTGGGACAGCAGAGACAGATACGCAGTATTTT.

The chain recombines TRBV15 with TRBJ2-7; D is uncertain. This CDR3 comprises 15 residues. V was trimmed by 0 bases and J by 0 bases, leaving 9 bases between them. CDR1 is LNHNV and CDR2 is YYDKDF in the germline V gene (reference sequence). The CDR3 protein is CATSRDESISYEQYF. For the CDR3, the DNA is TGTGCCACCAGCAGAGATGAAAGCATCTCCTACGAGCAGTACTTC. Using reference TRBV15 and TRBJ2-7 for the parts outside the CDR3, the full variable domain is DAMVIQNPRYQVTQFGKPVTLSCSQTLNHNVMYWYQQKSSQAPKLLFHYYDKDFNNEADTPDNFQSRRPNTSFCFLDIRSPGLGDTAMYLCATSRDESISYEQYFGPGTRLTVT.

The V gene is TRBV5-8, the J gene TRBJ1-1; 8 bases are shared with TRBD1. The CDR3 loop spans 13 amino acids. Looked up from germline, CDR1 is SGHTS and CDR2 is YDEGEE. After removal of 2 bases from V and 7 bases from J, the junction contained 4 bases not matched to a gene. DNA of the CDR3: TGTGCCAGCAGCTTAGGCAGGGGGCGTGAAGCTTTCTTT. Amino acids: CASSLGRGREAFF.

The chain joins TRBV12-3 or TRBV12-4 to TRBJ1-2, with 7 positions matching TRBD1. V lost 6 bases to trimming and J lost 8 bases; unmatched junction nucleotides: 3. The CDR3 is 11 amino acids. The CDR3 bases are TGTGCCAGCAGGGGGACAGAAGGCTACACCTTC. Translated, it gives CASRGTEGYTF.

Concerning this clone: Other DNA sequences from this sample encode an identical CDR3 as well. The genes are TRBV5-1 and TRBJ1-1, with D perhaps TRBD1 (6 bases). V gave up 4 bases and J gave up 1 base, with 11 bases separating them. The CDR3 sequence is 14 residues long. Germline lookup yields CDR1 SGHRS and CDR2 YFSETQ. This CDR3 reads CASSLEGENTEAFF. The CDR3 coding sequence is TGCGCCAGCAGCCTGGAGGGGGAGAACACTGAAGCTTTCTTT.

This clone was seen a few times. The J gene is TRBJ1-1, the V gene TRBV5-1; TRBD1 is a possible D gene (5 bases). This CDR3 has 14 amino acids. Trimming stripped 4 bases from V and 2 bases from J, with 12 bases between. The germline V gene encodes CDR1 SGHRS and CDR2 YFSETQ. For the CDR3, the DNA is TGCGCCAGCAGCCACGGGGACCCTAACACTGAAGCTTTCTTT. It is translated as CASSHGDPNTEAFF.

CDR3 DNA sequence: TGTGCCTGGAGTGTACAGGGGGTTTCTGAAGCTTTCTTT. It encodes CAWSVQGVSEAFF. The chain joins TRBV30 to TRBJ1-1; 8 bases fit TRBD1. The CDR3 runs to 13 residues. Germline loops: CDR1 GTSNPN, CDR2 SVGIG (reference sequence). V was clipped by 0 bases and J by 6 bases; unmatched bases: 3. Variable domain in full (rest from reference TRBV30 and TRBJ1-1): SQTIHQWPATLVQPVGSPLSLECTVEGTSNPNLYWYRQAAGRGLQLLFYSVGIGQISSEVPQNLSASRPQDRQFILSSKKLLLSDSGFYLCAWSVQGVSEAFFGQGTRLTVV.

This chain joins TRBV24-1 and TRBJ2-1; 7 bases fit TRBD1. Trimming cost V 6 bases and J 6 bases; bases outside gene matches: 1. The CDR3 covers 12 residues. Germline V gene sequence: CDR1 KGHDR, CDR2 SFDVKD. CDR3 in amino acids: CATSRDSNEQFF. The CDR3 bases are TGTGCCACCAGTCGGGACAGCAATGAGCAGTTCTTC.

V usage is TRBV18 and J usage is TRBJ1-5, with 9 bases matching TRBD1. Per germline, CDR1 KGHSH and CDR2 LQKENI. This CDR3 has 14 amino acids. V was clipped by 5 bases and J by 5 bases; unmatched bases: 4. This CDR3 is CASSTTGGYQPQHF. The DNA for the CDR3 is TGTGCCAGCTCAACTACAGGGGGCTATCAGCCCCAGCATTTT.

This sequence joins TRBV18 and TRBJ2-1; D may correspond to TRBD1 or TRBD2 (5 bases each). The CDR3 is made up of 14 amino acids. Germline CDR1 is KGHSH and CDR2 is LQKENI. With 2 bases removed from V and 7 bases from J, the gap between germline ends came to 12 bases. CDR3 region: CASSPNGGGNEQFF. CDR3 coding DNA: TGTGCCAGCTCACCAAATGGGGGTGGTAATGAGCAGTTCTTC.

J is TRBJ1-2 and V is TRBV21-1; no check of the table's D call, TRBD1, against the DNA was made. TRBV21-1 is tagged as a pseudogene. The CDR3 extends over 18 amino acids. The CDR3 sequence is CASSKGMDRDRVNYGYTF. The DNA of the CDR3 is TGTGCCAGCAGCAAGGGGATGGACAGGGATAGGGTAAACTATGGCTACACCTTC.

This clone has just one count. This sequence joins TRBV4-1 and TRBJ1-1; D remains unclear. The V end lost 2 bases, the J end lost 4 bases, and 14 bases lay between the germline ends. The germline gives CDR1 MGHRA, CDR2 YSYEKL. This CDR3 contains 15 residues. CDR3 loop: CASSQIGSMSTEAFF. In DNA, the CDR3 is TGCGCCAGCAGCCAAATCGGGAGTATGAGCACTGAAGCTTTCTTT.